This T cell receptor (beta chain) was sequenced during a study of OX40 agonist ivuxolimab in advanced cancers. General study points: Also present in some nonresponders was a low level of normalized T-cell clonal expansion.

Measured with immunoSEQ multiplex PCR; TCRdb has only the in-frame clones, and not every one. This sample yields 77,000 or so clones, of which approximately 92% are seen a single time; around 10% belongs to the top ten. To note about this clone: Its antigen is unknown.

The source of this sequence is an adult with an advanced solid tumor such as melanoma, head and neck, liver or kidney cancer. The sequencing here drew on CD4+ or CD8+ T cells sorted from blood, taken in a trial of the OX40 agonist ivuxolimab.

The CDR3 spells CASSHLGTVPAEQYF. The CDR3 DNA reads as TGTGCCAGCAGCCACCTCGGGACAGTCCCAGCCGAGCAGTACTTC. This chain links TRBV6-5 with TRBJ2-7; TRBD1 aligns across 7 bases. Germline CDR1 is MNHEY and CDR2 is SVGAGI. J lost 6 bases, V lost 6 bases, and 14 bases had no gene match. The CDR3 contains 15 residues.